This entry describes one T cell receptor beta chain. Its antigen is not identified. The germline V gene encodes CDR1 LNHDA and CDR2 SQIVND (reference sequence). The CDR3 sequence is 14 residues long. The V and J ends lost 7 bases and 2 bases, in that order; junction bases with no gene match: 4. Researchers barred patients who had uncontrolled infection, other autoimmune disease, pregnancy or lactation. The sample originates from a study of T cells in Graves' hyperthyroidism and ophthalmopathy. In the study overall: The authors collected peripheral blood at initial diagnosis, before any treatment. Study-wide points: Blood also contained most expanded thyroid clonotypes above 0.001.

There were TCR beta CDR3 regions amplified from RNA transcripts. The HTBI primer set drove a first-round RT-PCR of the TCR CDR3. From the multiplex PCR reads, TCRdb called clonotypes with MiXCR, one entry per CDR3 protein. The sample carries about 400,000 distinct CDR3 sequences, about 13% recorded once. The receptor was derived from a woman younger than 30 with Graves' hyperthyroidism. The sample comprised blood. The chain combines TRBV19 with TRBJ2-3; TRBD2 matches at 9 bases. CDR3 sequence reads: CASTTSGNTDTQYF. CDR3 nucleotides: TGTGCCAGTACGACTAGCGGAAACACAGATACGCAGTATTTT.